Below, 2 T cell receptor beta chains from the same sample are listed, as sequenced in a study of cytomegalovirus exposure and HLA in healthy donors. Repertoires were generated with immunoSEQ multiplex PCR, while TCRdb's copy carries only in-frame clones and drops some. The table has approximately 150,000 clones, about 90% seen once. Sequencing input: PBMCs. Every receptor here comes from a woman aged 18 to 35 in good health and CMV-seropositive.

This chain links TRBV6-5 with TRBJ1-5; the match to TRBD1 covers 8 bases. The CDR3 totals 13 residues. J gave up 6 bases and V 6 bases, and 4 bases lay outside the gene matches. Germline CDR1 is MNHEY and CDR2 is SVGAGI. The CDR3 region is CASSAGGFQPQHF. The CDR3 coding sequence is TGTGCCAGCAGCGCAGGGGGCTTTCAGCCCCAGCATTTT.

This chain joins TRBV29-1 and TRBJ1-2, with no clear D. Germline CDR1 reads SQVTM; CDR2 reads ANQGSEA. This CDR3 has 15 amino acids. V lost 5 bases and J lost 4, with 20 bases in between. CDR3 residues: CSVPQRPGIPYGYTF. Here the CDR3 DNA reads TGCAGCGTTCCCCAACGGCCCGGGATACCCTATGGCTACACCTTC.